This TCR beta chain was captured in a study of technical replicates of blood from several donors listed by TCRdb under 2017. Worth noting for this clone: Its recognized antigen is unknown. Within one base of it there is no much larger clone, and no base qualities were kept.

Library preparation used the immunoSEQ multiplex PCR assay. TCRdb holds this immuneACCESS table with in-frame rearrangements only. Some clones are missing; in checked studies, unresolved V genes explain under half, and the rest has no known cause. The sample table lists over 65,000 clones, around 97% of them with a count of one. Approximately 0.2% of the sample is in the top ten clones. The CDR3, cysteine through phenylalanine, is 13 amino acids long. Just CDR3 DNA is preserved here, 39 bases in frame from base 1. Relative to germline, V is 2 bases shorter and J is 3 bases shorter, with 8 bases between their ends. The germline V gene encodes CDR1 SEHNR and CDR2 FQNEAQ (reference sequence).

The specimen was T cells isolated from PBMCs. The rearrangement joined TRBV7-9 to TRBJ2-7, with no confident D gene call. The receptor was isolated from a human donor in good health. The CDR3 region has the sequence CASSLPRVYEQYF. Read as DNA, the sequence is TGTGCCAGCAGCTTACCGCGAGTCTACGAGCAGTACTTC.